One sample yielded the 24 T cell receptor beta chains listed below, sequenced in a study of T cell repertoires in cytomegalovirus infection. Via MiXCR, TCRdb re-called the reads, giving one row per CDR3 protein. The table includes some 500,000 distinct CDR3 sequences, more than 30% detected once. Their cognate antigens are unknown. Source: cultured PBMCs, taken from culture after CMV antigen stimulation. All receptors come from a human donor in good health (CMV status not recorded). Some clones in this sample may be carry-over from other donors' samples.

The genes are TRBV7-2 and TRBJ2-4, with a tentative D call TRBD1 (5 bases). The CDR3 is 19 residues long. V lost 2 bases and J 1 base, leaving 21 bases between the germline ends. Germline lookup yields CDR1 SGHTA and CDR2 FQGNSA. CDR3 protein: CASSLLGRVFTEAKNIQYF. CDR3 nucleotides: TGTGCCAGCAGCTTACTGGGCAGGGTCTTTACGGAGGCCAAAAACATTCAGTACTTC.

The chain recombines TRBV7-2 with TRBJ2-1; D gene unclear. Per germline, CDR1 SGHTA and CDR2 FQGNSA. V lost 1 base and J lost 1, with 8 bases in between. This CDR3 region has 15 residues. As DNA, the CDR3 is TGTGCCAGCAGCTTAGATCCGAGATCCTACAATGAGCAGTTCTTC. Translated: CASSLDPRSYNEQFF. Full variable domain (remainder filled in from reference TRBV7-2 and TRBJ2-1): GAGVSQSPSNKVTEKGKDVELRCDPISGHTALYWYRQSLGQGLEFLIYFQGNSAPDKSGLPSDRFSAERTGGSVSTLTIQRTQQEDSAVYLCASSLDPRSYNEQFFGPGTRLTVL.

The CDR3: CSARDRGGGVHEQYF. The CDR3 bases are TGCAGTGCTAGAGATCGCGGCGGAGGGGTCCACGAGCAGTACTTC. The chain joins TRBV20-1 to TRBJ2-7, with D possibly TRBD2 on 6 matching bases. CDR1 is DFQATT and CDR2 is SNEGSKA in the germline V gene (reference sequence). Trimming stripped 0 bases from V and 5 bases from J, with 17 bases between. The CDR3 is 15 residues long.

There are many counts of this clonotype. The chain uses TRBV6-1 and TRBJ1-2; 7 nucleotides line up with TRBD1. The ends lost 2 bases at V and 4 bases at J; junction bases unmatched: 4. Germline V CDR1 and CDR2: MNHNS, SASEGT. CDR3 size: 14 residues. The CDR3 spells CASSERRDSYGYTF. As DNA, the CDR3 is TGTGCCAGCAGTGAAAGGAGGGACAGCTATGGCTACACCTTC.

V gene TRBV12-3 or TRBV12-4 combines with J gene TRBJ1-5; D gene uncertain. Deletions cut 7 bases from V and 1 base from J, with 11 bases between. The length of the CDR3 is 14 residues. Here the CDR3 reads CASILGGSNQPQHF. CDR3 nucleotides: TGTGCCAGCATCTTAGGTGGAAGCAATCAGCCCCAGCATTTT.

This clonotype was observed a handful of times. The chain joins TRBV4-1 to TRBJ1-2, with D perhaps TRBD1 (5 bases). This CDR3 contains 17 residues. The germline V gene has CDR1 MGHRA and CDR2 YSYEKL. The V end lost 0 bases, the J end lost 5 bases, and 19 bases lay between the germline ends. The CDR3 region is CASSQEALPGGPYGYTF. The DNA of the CDR3 is TGCGCCAGCAGCCAAGAAGCTCTTCCGGGGGGTCCATATGGCTACACCTTC.

The CDR3 loop reads CSARSFGNYNEQFF. For the CDR3, the DNA is TGCAGTGCTAGGAGTTTCGGAAACTACAATGAGCAGTTCTTC. The V gene is TRBV20-1, the J gene TRBJ2-1; D not resolved. This CDR3 is built from 14 residues. Per germline, CDR1 DFQATT and CDR2 SNEGSKA (reference sequence). With 3 bases removed from V and 3 bases from J, the gap between germline ends came to 12 bases.

This clonotype was recorded a few times. The genes are TRBV28 and TRBJ1-5; no definite D call. The CDR3 has 17 amino acids. Trimming left V 3 bases short and J 3 bases short, with 18 bases between. Germline-derived CDR1 and CDR2 are MDHEN and SYDVKM. The CDR3, as DNA: TGTGCCAGCAGTTTGGAGCCAGCTAGGGTTCCCAATCAGCCCCAGCATTTT. Its translation: CASSLEPARVPNQPQHF.

This clonotype was seen more than once but under ten times. The gene calls are TRBV2 and TRBJ1-3; D gene uncertain. Germline assignment: CDR1 SNHLY and CDR2 FYNNEI. The CDR3 is made up of 17 amino acids. Between the trimmed V and J ends, which lost 3 bases and 0 bases, there was a span of 15 bases. Here the CDR3 reads CASSETTFSLSGNTIYF. In nucleotides, the CDR3 is TGTGCCAGCAGTGAGACGACCTTTAGCCTCTCTGGAAACACCATATATTTT.

This chain uses TRBV7-2 with TRBJ2-7, with 8 bases identical to TRBD2. V gave up 5 bases and J gave up 2 bases; unmatched junction bases: 5. The CDR3 covers 14 residues. In germline, CDR1 is SGHTA, CDR2 FQGNSA. The CDR3 DNA reads TGTGCCAGCAGCAAAGGACTAGCTGCCTACGAGCAGTACGTC. Its protein is CASSKGLAAYEQYV.

This chain uses TRBV28 with TRBJ2-7; possible D gene TRBD2, 6 bases. The CDR3 length is 14 residues. CDR1 MDHEN and CDR2 SYDVKM come from the germline V gene. Trimming stripped 10 bases from V and 4 bases from J, with 20 bases between. The CDR3 reads CATRDGGSVYEQYF. The CDR3 nucleotides read TGTGCCACCAGGGATGGGGGGTCCGTTTACGAGCAGTACTTC.

This clonotype has more than one count but fewer than ten. The V and J genes are TRBV20-1 and TRBJ2-1; 10 bases fit TRBD2. CDR1 is DFQATT, CDR2 SNEGSKA, per germline (reference sequence). The CDR3 length is 15 residues. V lost 0 bases, J lost 10 bases, and 9 bases stayed unmatched. In nucleotides, the CDR3 is TGCAGTGCTAGAGATCCACTAGCGGGACTTGGGGAGCAGTTCTTC. Protein sequence: CSARDPLAGLGEQFF.

The V and J genes are TRBV7-2 and TRBJ2-6; D not certain. The germline V and J ends were trimmed by 8 bases and 0 bases, with 8 bases remaining between them. The germline CDR1 and CDR2 sequences are SGHTA and FQGNSA. The CDR3 is made up of 14 amino acids. CDR3 loop: CASGNYSGANVLTF. CDR3 nucleotide sequence: TGTGCCAGCGGAAATTACTCTGGGGCCAACGTCCTGACTTTC.

The rearrangement links TRBV11-2 to TRBJ2-2; D unclear. V dropped 1 base and J dropped 6 bases, with 9 bases sitting between them. The germline V gene encodes CDR1 SGHAT and CDR2 FQNNGV. This CDR3 contains 14 residues. In DNA form, the CDR3 reads TGTGCCAGCAGCTTAGGGGTAGGCGCCGGGGAGCTGTTTTTT. This codes for CASSLGVGAGELFF.

The CDR3 bases are TGTGCCAGCAGCCAAGAGGGGACAGTGACCAACTATGGCTACACCTTC. Residues: CASSQEGTVTNYGYTF. The rearrangement links TRBV14 to TRBJ1-2; 7 nucleotides agree with TRBD1. Germline V gene sequence: CDR1 SGHDN, CDR2 FVKESK. V was pared by 0 bases and J by 2 bases, with 6 bases of the junction left unmatched. The CDR3 has 16 residues.

This clonotype was seen a few times. The chain has TRBV5-4 and TRBJ2-1; no clear D gene. There are 12 residues in the CDR3. V was shortened by 2 bases and J by 6 bases, with 6 bases between the two germline ends. Per germline, CDR1 SGHNT and CDR2 YYREEE (reference sequence). The CDR3 DNA follows: TGTGCCAGCAGCTTTCCTCCCAATGAGCAGTTCTTC. Protein sequence: CASSFPPNEQFF. The whole variable domain, filled in from reference TRBV5-4 and TRBJ2-1, reads ETGVTQSPTHLIKTRGQQVTLRCSSQSGHNTVSWYQQALGQGPQFIFQYYREEENGRGNFPPRFSGLQFPNYSSELNVNALELDDSALYLCASSFPPNEQFFGPGTRLTVL.

This clonotype came up a few times. This chain connects TRBV24-1 to TRBJ2-1; D gene ambiguous. Trimming took off 3 bases at V and 2 bases at J, with 13 bases between the two ends. CDR1 is KGHDR and CDR2 is SFDVKD in the germline V gene. CDR3 size: 16 residues. The DNA for the CDR3 is TGTGCCACCAGTGATACCAAGCTGGCTGCCTACAATGAGCAGTTCTTC. Protein sequence: CATSDTKLAAYNEQFF.

The chain couples TRBV12-3 or TRBV12-4 to TRBJ2-7; D not certain. This CDR3 has 11 amino acids. Trimming removed 0 bases at V and 6 bases at J, with 3 bases between. The CDR3 DNA reads as TGTGCCAGCAGTTTAGCGGGCGAGCAGTACGTC. Translating gives CASSLAGEQYV.

CDR3 DNA sequence: TGTGCCAGCAGCCGGACTAGCAGCTCCTACAATGAGCAGTTCTTC. It yields the protein CASSRTSSSYNEQFF. The V call is TRBV7-3, the J call TRBJ2-1, with 8 positions matching TRBD2. The V and J ends lost 5 bases and 0 bases, in that order; junction bases with no gene match: 3. The CDR3 extends over 15 amino acids. Germline V gene sequence: CDR1 SGHTA, CDR2 FQGTGA.

The V call is TRBV11-2, the J call TRBJ1-1; D unresolved. The CDR3 is 14 residues long. The V and J ends lost 2 bases and 2 bases respectively, with 9 bases between them. CDR1 is SGHAT, CDR2 FQNNGV, per germline. Here the CDR3 DNA reads TGTGCCAGCAGCTTAATCAAGATTAACACTGAAGCTTTCTTT. Its protein is CASSLIKINTEAFF.

This chain joins TRBV6-1 and TRBJ1-6; perhaps TRBD1 as D (6 bases). V lost 2 bases, J lost 9 bases, and 14 bases lay in between. Per the germline V gene, CDR1 is MNHNS and CDR2 is SASEGT. The CDR3 spans 15 residues. CDR3 loop: CASSEFLQGGSPLHF. The CDR3 nucleotides are TGTGCCAGCAGTGAATTTCTACAGGGCGGTTCACCCCTCCACTTT.

The chain uses TRBV12-3 or TRBV12-4 and TRBJ2-5; 7 positions agree with TRBD1. After removal of 2 bases from V and 5 bases from J, the junction contained 8 bases not matched to a gene. This CDR3 spans 15 amino acids. CDR3 region: CASSLYPTGSETQYF. The DNA of the CDR3 is TGTGCCAGCAGTTTATATCCGACAGGGTCGGAGACCCAGTACTTC.

This clonotype was seen only a few times. J is TRBJ2-3 and V is TRBV12-3 or TRBV12-4, with 7 bases identical to TRBD1. V lost 7 bases to trimming and J lost 5 bases; unmatched junction nucleotides: 9. There are 14 residues in the CDR3. CDR3 sequence reads: CASTTGVELDTQYF. The CDR3 DNA reads as TGTGCCAGCACCACAGGGGTTGAATTAGATACGCAGTATTTT.

The chain has TRBV11-3 and TRBJ1-1; perhaps TRBD1 as D (5 bases). This CDR3 has 15 amino acids. From germline, CDR1 is SGHNT and CDR2 YENEEA. V lost 2 bases to trimming and J lost 5 bases, with 15 bases between them. The CDR3 DNA sequence: TGTGCCAGCAGCTTATGGGGGACCCGGAGTACTGAAGCTTTCTTT. Translation gives CASSLWGTRSTEAFF.